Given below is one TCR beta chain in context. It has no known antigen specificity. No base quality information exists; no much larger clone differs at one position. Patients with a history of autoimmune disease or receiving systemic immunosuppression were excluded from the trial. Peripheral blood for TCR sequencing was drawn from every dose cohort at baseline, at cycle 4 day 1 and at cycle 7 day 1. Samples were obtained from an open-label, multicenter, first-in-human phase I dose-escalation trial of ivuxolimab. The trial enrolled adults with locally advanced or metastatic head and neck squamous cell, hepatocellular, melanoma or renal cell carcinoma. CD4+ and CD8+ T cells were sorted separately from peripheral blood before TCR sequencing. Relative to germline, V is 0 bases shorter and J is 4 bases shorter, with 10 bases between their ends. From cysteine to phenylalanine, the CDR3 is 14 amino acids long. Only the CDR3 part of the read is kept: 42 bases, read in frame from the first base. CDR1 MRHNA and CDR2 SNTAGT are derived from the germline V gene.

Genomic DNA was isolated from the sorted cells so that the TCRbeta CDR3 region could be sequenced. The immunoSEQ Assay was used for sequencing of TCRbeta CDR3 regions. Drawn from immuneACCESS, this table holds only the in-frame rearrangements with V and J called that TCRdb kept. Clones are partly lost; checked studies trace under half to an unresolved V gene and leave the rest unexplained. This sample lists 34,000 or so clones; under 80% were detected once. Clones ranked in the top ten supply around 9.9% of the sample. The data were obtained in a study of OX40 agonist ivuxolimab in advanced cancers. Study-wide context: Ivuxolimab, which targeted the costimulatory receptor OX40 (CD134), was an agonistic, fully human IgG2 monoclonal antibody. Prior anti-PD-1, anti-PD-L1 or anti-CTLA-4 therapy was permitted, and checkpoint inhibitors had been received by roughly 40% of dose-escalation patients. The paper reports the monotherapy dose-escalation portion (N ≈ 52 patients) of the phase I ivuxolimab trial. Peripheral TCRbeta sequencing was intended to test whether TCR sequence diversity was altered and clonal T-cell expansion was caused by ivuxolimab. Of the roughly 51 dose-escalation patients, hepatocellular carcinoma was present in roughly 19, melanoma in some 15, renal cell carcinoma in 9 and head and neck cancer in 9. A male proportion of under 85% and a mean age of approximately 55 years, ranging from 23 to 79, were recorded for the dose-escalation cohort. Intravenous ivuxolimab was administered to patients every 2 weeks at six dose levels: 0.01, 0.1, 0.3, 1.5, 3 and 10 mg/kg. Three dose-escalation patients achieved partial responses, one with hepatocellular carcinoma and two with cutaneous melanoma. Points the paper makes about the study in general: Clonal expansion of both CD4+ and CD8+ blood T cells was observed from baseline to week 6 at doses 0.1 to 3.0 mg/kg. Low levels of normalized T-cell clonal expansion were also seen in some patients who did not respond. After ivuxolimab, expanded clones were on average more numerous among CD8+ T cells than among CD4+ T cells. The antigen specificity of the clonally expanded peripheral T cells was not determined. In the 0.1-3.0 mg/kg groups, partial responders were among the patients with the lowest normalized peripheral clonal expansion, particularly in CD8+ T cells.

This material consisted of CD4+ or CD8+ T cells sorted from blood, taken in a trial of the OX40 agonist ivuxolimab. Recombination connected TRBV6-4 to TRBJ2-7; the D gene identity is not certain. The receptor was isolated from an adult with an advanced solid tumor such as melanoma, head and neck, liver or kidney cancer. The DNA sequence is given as TGTGCCAGCAGTGACTCGATCCTGATTTACGAGCAGTACTTC. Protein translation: CASSDSILIYEQYF.